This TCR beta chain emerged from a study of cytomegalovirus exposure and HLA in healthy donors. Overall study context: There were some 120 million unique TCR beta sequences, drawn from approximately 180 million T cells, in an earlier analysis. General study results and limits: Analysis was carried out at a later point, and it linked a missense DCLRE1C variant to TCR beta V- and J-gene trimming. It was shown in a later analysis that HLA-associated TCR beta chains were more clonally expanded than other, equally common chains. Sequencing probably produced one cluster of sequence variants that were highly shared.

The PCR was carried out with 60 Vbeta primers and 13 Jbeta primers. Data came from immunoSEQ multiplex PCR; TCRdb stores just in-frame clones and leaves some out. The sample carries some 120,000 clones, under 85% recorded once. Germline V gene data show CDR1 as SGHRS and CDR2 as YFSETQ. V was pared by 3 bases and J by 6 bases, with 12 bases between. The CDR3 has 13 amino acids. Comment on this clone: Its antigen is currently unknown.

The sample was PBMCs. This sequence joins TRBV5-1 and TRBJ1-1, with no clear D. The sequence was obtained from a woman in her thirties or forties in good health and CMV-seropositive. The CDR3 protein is CASSSAPRSEAFF. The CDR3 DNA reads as TGCGCCAGCAGCTCGGCCCCGCGGTCTGAAGCTTTCTTT. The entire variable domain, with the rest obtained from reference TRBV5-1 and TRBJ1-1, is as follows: KAGVTQTPRYLIKTRGQQVTLSCSPISGHRSVSWYQQTPGQGLQFLFEYFSETQRNKGNFPGRFSGRQFSNSRSEMNVSTLELGDSALYLCASSSAPRSEAFFGQGTRLTVV.